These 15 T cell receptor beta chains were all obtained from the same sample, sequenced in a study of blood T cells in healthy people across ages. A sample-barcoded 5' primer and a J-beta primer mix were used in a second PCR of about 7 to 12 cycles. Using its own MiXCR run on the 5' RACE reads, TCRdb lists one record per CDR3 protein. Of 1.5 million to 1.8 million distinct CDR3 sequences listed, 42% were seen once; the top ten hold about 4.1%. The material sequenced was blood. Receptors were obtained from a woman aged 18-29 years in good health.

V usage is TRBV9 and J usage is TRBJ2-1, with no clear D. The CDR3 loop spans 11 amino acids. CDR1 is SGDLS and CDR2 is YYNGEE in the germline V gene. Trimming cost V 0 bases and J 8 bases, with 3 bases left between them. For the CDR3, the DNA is TGTGCCAGCAGCGTAGATTATGAGCAGTTCTTC. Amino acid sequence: CASSVDYEQFF.

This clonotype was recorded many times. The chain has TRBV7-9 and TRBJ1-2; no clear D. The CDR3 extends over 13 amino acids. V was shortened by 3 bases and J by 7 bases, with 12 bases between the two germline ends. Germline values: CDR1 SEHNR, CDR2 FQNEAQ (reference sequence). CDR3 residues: CASSFSGRTGYTF. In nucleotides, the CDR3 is TGTGCCAGCAGCTTCTCTGGACGAACTGGCTACACCTTC.

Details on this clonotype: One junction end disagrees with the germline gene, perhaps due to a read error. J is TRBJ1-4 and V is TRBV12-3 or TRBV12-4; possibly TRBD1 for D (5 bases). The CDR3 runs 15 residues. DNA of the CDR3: TGTGCCAACAGTTTTGGAATGGGGCCCGTTGAAAAACTGTTTTTT. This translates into CANSFGMGPVEKLFF.

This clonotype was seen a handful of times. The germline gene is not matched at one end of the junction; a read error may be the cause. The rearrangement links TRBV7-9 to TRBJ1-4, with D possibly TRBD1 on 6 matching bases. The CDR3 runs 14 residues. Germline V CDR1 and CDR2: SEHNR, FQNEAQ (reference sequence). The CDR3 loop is CASRLGRGYEKLFF. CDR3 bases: TGTGCCAGCAGGTTAGGCAGGGGTTACGAAAAACTGTTTTTT.

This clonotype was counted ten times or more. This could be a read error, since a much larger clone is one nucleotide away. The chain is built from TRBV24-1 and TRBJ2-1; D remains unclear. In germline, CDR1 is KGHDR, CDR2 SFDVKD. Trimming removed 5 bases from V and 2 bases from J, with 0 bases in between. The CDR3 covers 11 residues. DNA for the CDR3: TGTGCCACCAGTGCCTACAATGAGCAGTTCTTC. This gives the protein CATSAYNEQFF.

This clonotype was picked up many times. This CDR3 is CSVELATRTEGTQYF. DNA for the CDR3: TGCAGCGTTGAACTGGCTACAAGGACTGAGGGTACGCAGTATTTT. The V and J genes are TRBV29-1 and TRBJ2-3; D is possibly TRBD2 (5 bases). The CDR3 covers 15 residues. Trimming removed 2 bases at V and 8 bases at J, with 20 bases between. Germline V gene lookup returns CDR1 SQVTM and CDR2 ANQGSEA.

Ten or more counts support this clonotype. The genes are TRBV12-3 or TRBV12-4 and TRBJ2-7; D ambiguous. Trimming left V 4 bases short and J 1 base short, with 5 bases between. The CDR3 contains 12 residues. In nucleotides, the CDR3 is TGTGCCAGCAGTTCCGTATCCTACGAGCAGTACTTC. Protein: CASSSVSYEQYF.

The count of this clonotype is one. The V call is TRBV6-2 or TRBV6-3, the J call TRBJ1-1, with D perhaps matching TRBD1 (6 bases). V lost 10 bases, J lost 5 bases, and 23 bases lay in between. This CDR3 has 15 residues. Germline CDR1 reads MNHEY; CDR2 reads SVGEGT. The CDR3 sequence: CANLLGGTGKTEAFF. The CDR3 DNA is TGTGCCAACTTACTAGGGGGAACAGGGAAAACTGAAGCTTTCTTT.

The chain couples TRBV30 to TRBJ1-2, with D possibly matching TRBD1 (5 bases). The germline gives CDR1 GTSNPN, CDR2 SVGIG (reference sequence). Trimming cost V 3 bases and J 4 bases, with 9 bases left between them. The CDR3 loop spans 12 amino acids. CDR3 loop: CAWSPGGYGYTF. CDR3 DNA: TGTGCCTGGAGCCCGGGGGGCTATGGCTACACCTTC.

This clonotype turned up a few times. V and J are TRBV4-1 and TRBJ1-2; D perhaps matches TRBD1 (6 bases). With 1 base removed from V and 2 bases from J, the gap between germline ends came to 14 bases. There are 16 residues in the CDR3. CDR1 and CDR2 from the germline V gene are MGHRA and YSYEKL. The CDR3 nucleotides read TGCGCCAGCAGCCAAGGCCGGACAGATCCCAACTATGGCTACACCTTC. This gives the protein CASSQGRTDPNYGYTF.

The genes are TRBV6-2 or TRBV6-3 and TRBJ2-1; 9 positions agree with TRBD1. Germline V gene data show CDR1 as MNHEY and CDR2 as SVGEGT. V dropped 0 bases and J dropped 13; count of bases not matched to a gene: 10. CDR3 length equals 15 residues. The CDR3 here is CASSYSDRGQETQFF. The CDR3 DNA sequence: TGTGCCAGCAGTTACTCGGACAGGGGACAAGAGACCCAGTTCTTC.

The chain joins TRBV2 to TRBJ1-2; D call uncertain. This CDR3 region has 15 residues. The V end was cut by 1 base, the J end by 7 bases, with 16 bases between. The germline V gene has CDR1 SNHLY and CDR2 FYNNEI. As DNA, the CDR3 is TGTGCCAGCAGTGAAGAGGCGGTGGTTTCGATTGGCTACACCTTC. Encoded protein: CASSEEAVVSIGYTF.

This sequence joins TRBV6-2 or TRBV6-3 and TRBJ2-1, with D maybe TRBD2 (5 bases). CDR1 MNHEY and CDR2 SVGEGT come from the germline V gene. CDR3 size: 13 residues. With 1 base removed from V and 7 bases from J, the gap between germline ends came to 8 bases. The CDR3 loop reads CASSYFERNEQFF. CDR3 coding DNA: TGTGCCAGCAGTTACTTTGAGCGGAATGAGCAGTTCTTC.

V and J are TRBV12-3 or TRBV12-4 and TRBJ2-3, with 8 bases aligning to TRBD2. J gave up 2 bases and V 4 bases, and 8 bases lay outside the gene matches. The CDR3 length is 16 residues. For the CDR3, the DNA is TGTGCCAGCAGTTCACGGACTAGCAGAGACACAGATACGCAGTATTTT. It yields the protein CASSSRTSRDTDTQYF.

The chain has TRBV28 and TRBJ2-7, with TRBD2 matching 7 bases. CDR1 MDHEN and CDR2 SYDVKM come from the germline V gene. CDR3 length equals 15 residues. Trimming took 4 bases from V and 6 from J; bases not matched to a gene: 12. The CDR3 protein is CASSSSGTPPREQYF. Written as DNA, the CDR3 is TGTGCCAGCAGTTCCAGCGGGACTCCGCCGCGCGAGCAGTACTTC.